Presented here are 18 T cell receptor beta chains from one specimen sequenced in a study of T cell responses to AZD1222 COVID-19 vaccine. Using immunoSEQ multiplex PCR, the repertoire was profiled, and TCRdb retains in-frame clones only, with some absent. The sample has 77,000 or so clones, roughly 84% seen once. This specimen was peripheral blood, taken 28 days after the second AZD1222 dose. Source of these receptors: an adult who received the AZD1222 COVID-19 vaccine.

V and J are TRBV11-3 and TRBJ2-3, with D perhaps being TRBD1 or TRBD2 (5 bases each). The ends were cut back, 5 bases at V and 4 bases at J, with 16 bases in the middle. This CDR3 comprises 15 residues. Per germline, CDR1 SGHNT and CDR2 YENEEA. CDR3 region: CASSTGPSAADTQYF. The DNA of the CDR3 is TGTGCCAGCAGCACGGGACCCTCAGCGGCAGATACGCAGTATTTT. Looking up the rest from reference TRBV11-3 and TRBJ2-3 gives the full variable domain: EAGVVQSPRYKIIEKKQPVAFWCNPISGHNTLYWYLQNLGQGPELLIRYENEEAVDDSQLPKDRFSAERLKGVDSTLKIQPAELGDSAVYLCASSTGPSAADTQYFGPGTRLTVL.

This chain joins TRBV7-8 and TRBJ1-1, with D hard to call. V dropped 5 bases and J dropped 3 bases, with 16 bases sitting between them. The germline V gene has CDR1 SGHVS and CDR2 FQNEAQ. The CDR3 has 15 amino acids. CDR3 amino acids: CASSPRIFKDTEAFF. CDR3 DNA: TGTGCCAGCAGCCCCCGAATCTTTAAGGACACTGAAGCTTTCTTT.

The chain is built from TRBV2 and TRBJ1-2; TRBD1 agrees at 7 bases. The V segment lost 10 bases and the J segment 0 bases; nucleotides outside the gene matches: 8. CDR3 length: 14 amino acids. Germline values: CDR1 SNHLY, CDR2 FYNNEI. The CDR3 DNA follows: TGTGCCATCCCGGGACAGAAGTCTAACTATGGCTACACCTTC. Residues: CAIPGQKSNYGYTF.

The chain combines TRBV5-1 with TRBJ2-3, with TRBD2 matching over 9 bases. Germline V CDR1 and CDR2: SGHRS, YFSETQ. The V and J ends lost 5 bases and 0 bases, in that order; junction bases with no gene match: 7. The CDR3 spans 16 residues. The CDR3 sequence is CASSKAGGPSTDTQYF. The CDR3 DNA sequence: TGCGCCAGCAGTAAAGCGGGGGGACCTAGCACAGATACGCAGTATTTT. The variable domain in full, with the rest retrieved from reference TRBV5-1 and TRBJ2-3, is KAGVTQTPRYLIKTRGQQVTLSCSPISGHRSVSWYQQTPGQGLQFLFEYFSETQRNKGNFPGRFSGRQFSNSRSEMNVSTLELGDSALYLCASSKAGGPSTDTQYFGPGTRLTVL.

This chain links TRBV6-4 with TRBJ1-1; 11 nucleotides agree with TRBD1. Germline trimming cut 3 bases from V and 2 bases from J; bases unmatched to any gene: 5. This CDR3 has 16 amino acids. Looked up from germline, CDR1 is MRHNA and CDR2 is SNTAGT. The CDR3 DNA follows: TGTGCCAGCAGTGAATGGACAGGGGGCCTAAACACTGAAGCTTTCTTT. Amino acids: CASSEWTGGLNTEAFF.

This clone was picked up a small number of times. This chain uses TRBV27 with TRBJ1-1; unclear D gene. This CDR3 has 15 residues. The V gene lost 7 bases and the J gene lost 7 bases, with 22 bases spanning the gap. Germline V gene lookup returns CDR1 MNHEY and CDR2 SMNVEV (reference sequence). Here the CDR3 reads CASTPSSLGLGEAFF. CDR3 in DNA: TGTGCCAGCACCCCCAGTTCTCTAGGCCTCGGTGAAGCTTTCTTT.

The chain couples TRBV27 to TRBJ2-3, with D perhaps matching TRBD1 (7 bases). The CDR3 spans 15 residues. V lost 8 bases to trimming and J lost 2 bases, with 17 bases between them. Germline-derived CDR1 and CDR2 are MNHEY and SMNVEV (reference sequence). As DNA, the CDR3 is TGTGCCAGCTCCAGGGGGGACGTCTACACAGATACGCAGTATTTT. It codes for CASSRGDVYTDTQYF.

This clone came up once. CDR3 nucleotide sequence: TGTGCCAGCAGTTACTGGGGACCCAATCAGCCCCAGCATTTT. It encodes CASSYWGPNQPQHF. The chain recombines TRBV6-2 or TRBV6-3 with TRBJ1-5, with D tentatively TRBD1 (5 bases). The CDR3 has 14 amino acids. With 1 base removed from V and 3 bases from J, the gap between germline ends came to 7 bases. CDR1 and CDR2 from the germline V gene are MNHEY and SVGEGT.

The chain couples TRBV7-2 to TRBJ2-3, with a weak D call TRBD2 (6 bases). Germline values: CDR1 SGHTA, CDR2 FQGNSA. The length of the CDR3 is 16 residues. V was trimmed by 2 bases and J by 0 bases, leaving 12 bases between them. CDR3 DNA sequence: TGTGCCAGCAGCTTACAGCCGGGAGCTAGCACAGATACGCAGTATTTT. Residues: CASSLQPGASTDTQYF.

Of note for this clone: Germline is not matched at one junction end, which may reflect a read error. The V gene is TRBV18, the J gene TRBJ1-1; D remains unclear. The CDR3 sequence is 14 residues long. CDR1 is KGHSH, CDR2 LQKENI, per germline. The CDR3 coding sequence is TGTGCCAGCTCGCCACTGATGGGGAACACTGAAGCTTTCTTT. It specifies CASSPLMGNTEAFF.

The genes are TRBV29-1 and TRBJ1-2; possibly TRBD1 for D (6 bases). CDR1 SQVTM and CDR2 ANQGSEA come from the germline V gene. CDR3 size: 11 residues. The DNA for the CDR3 is TGCACCCTAAAGACAGGAGGGGGCTACACCTTC. It is translated as CTLKTGGGYTF.

This chain connects TRBV10-1 to TRBJ1-1, with a weak D call TRBD1 (5 bases). Germline lookup yields CDR1 WNHNN and CDR2 SYGVQD (reference sequence). The CDR3 consists of 15 residues. The germline V and J ends were trimmed by 3 bases and 0 bases, with 11 bases remaining between them. The CDR3 reads CASSDQGVMNTEAFF. The CDR3, as DNA: TGCGCCAGCAGTGACCAGGGCGTCATGAACACTGAAGCTTTCTTT.

This chain links TRBV28 with TRBJ1-6; D is uncertain. The CDR3 is made up of 14 amino acids. CDR1 and CDR2 from the germline V gene are MDHEN and SYDVKM. The V and J ends lost 5 bases and 15 bases respectively, with 20 bases between them. Here the CDR3 DNA reads TGTGCCAGCAGTCCCCACTCCGGCCTGGTGCTCCTCCACTTT. Residues: CASSPHSGLVLLHF.

The chain recombines TRBV6-5 with TRBJ2-7; possibly TRBD1 for D (5 bases). Deletions cut 6 bases from V and 3 bases from J, with 15 bases between. The CDR3 runs 14 residues. Per the germline V gene, CDR1 is MNHEY and CDR2 is SVGAGI. Here the CDR3 DNA reads TGTGCCAGCAGAAAGACAGTGACTTTCTACGAGCAGTACTTC. Its protein is CASRKTVTFYEQYF.

This clone has more than one count but fewer than ten. The chain carries TRBV4-1 and TRBJ2-1, with a possible D match to TRBD2 (5 bases). V lost 2 bases, J lost 0 bases, and 11 bases lay in between. The germline CDR1 and CDR2 sequences are MGHRA and YSYEKL. This CDR3 contains 16 residues. The CDR3 nucleotides are TGCGCCAGCAGCCAAACAACGGGGATCTCCTACAATGAGCAGTTCTTC. This translates into CASSQTTGISYNEQFF.

This CDR3 is CASSGTGGYEQYF. The CDR3 nucleotides read TGCGCCAGCAGCGGGACAGGTGGCTACGAGCAGTACTTC. This sequence joins TRBV5-1 and TRBJ2-7, with 8 positions matching TRBD1. The CDR3 sequence is 13 residues long. Trimming removed 4 bases from V and 3 bases from J; junction bases left unmatched: 3. CDR1 and CDR2 from the germline V gene are SGHRS and YFSETQ.

J is TRBJ1-2 and V is TRBV12-3 or TRBV12-4; D perhaps matches TRBD1 (6 bases). CDR3 length: 13 residues. V was clipped by 6 bases and J by 10 bases, with 18 bases between them. Written as DNA, the CDR3 is TGTGCCAGCAGACTCACAGGGTCAGCAGCCTACACCTTC. Protein product: CASRLTGSAAYTF.

V gene TRBV10-3 combines with J gene TRBJ1-4, with D possibly TRBD1 on 6 matching bases. The CDR3 loop spans 13 amino acids. Trimming removed 3 bases from V and 4 bases from J, with 6 bases in between. Germline CDR1 is ENHRY and CDR2 is SYGVKD. The CDR3 nucleotides read TGTGCCATCAGTGACAGGGGTAATGAAAAACTGTTTTTT. It specifies CAISDRGNEKLFF.